One sample yielded the 6 T cell receptor beta chains listed below, sequenced in a study of cytomegalovirus exposure and HLA in healthy donors. The primer mix had 60 Vbeta and 13 Jbeta primers. Method: immunoSEQ multiplex PCR; TCRdb's copy keeps in-frame clones and lacks some. Of about 190,000 clones listed, roughly 73% were seen once; the top ten hold about 2%. The source material was PBMCs. The receptors derive from a woman between 25 and 40 years old in good health and CMV-seronegative.

V is TRBV7-9 and J is TRBJ2-7; the D gene is possibly TRBD1 (6 bases). The germline gives CDR1 SEHNR, CDR2 FQNEAQ (reference sequence). Trimming took off 7 bases at V and 1 base at J, with 11 bases between the two ends. The CDR3 spans 13 residues. CDR3 coding DNA: TGTGCCAGCACCTTTCAGGGGTCCTACGAGCAGTACTTC. Encoded protein: CASTFQGSYEQYF.

This clone was seen a single time. The gene calls are TRBV5-1 and TRBJ1-1, with 11 positions matching TRBD1. Germline V gene lookup returns CDR1 SGHRS and CDR2 YFSETQ. This CDR3 contains 16 residues. Unmatched junction bases numbered 10, after V lost 4 bases and J lost 5 bases. Here the CDR3 reads CASSERTGGAVTEAFF. CDR3 nucleotide sequence: TGCGCCAGCAGCGAGCGGACAGGGGGCGCGGTGACTGAAGCTTTCTTT. Based on the CDR3 plus reference TRBV5-1 and TRBJ1-1, the full variable domain is KAGVTQTPRYLIKTRGQQVTLSCSPISGHRSVSWYQQTPGQGLQFLFEYFSETQRNKGNFPGRFSGRQFSNSRSEMNVSTLELGDSALYLCASSERTGGAVTEAFFGQGTRLTVV.

This clone came up a few times. The chain employs TRBV10-3 and TRBJ2-5; D perhaps matches TRBD2 (6 bases). The germline CDR1 and CDR2 sequences are ENHRY and SYGVKD. V lost 5 bases to trimming and J lost 0 bases, with 22 bases between them. This CDR3 is built from 18 residues. The CDR3 region has the DNA TGTGCCATCAGTCCCCGGGGATCAAGGGGAGGCGACCAAGAGACCCAGTACTTC. This encodes CAISPRGSRGGDQETQYF.

The chain couples TRBV29-1 to TRBJ2-7; 12 nucleotides match TRBD2. J lost 4 bases, V lost 2 bases, and 6 bases had no gene match. The CDR3 is 15 amino acids. Germline lookup yields CDR1 SQVTM and CDR2 ANQGSEA. CDR3 region: CSVELGTSGFYEQYF. CDR3 DNA sequence: TGCAGCGTTGAACTCGGGACTAGCGGGTTTTACGAGCAGTACTTC.

This clone was observed once. The genes are TRBV5-4 and TRBJ2-2, with D possibly matching TRBD2 (6 bases). Deletions cut 1 base from V and 1 base from J, with 14 bases between. CDR1 and CDR2 from the germline V gene are SGHNT and YYREEE (reference sequence). There are 17 residues in the CDR3. The CDR3 nucleotides are TGTGCCAGCAGCTTGTTCGTAGCGGTTATGAACACCGGGGAGCTGTTTTTT. Translated: CASSLFVAVMNTGELFF.

The chain uses TRBV10-3 and TRBJ2-5; 9 bases fit TRBD1. The CDR3 spans 14 residues. Germline CDR1 is ENHRY and CDR2 is SYGVKD. The V gene end was trimmed by 6 bases and the J gene end by 1 base; junction bases not matched to a gene: 3. CDR3 coding DNA: TGTGCCATCAGGGGGACAGGGAGCCAAGAGACCCAGTACTTC. Its protein is CAIRGTGSQETQYF.